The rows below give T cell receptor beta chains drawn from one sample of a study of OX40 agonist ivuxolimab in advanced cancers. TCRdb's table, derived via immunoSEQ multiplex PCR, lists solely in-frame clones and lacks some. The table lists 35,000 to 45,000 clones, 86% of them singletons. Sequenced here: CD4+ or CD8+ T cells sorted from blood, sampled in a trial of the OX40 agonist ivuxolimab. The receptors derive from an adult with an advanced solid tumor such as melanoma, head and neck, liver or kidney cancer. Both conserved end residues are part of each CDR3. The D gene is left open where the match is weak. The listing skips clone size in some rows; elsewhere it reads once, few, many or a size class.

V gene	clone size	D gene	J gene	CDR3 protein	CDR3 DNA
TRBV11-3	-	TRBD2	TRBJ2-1	CASSPGLAGGRYNEQFF	TGTGCCAGCAGCCCGGGACTAGCGGGAGGTCGTTACAATGAGCAGTTCTTC
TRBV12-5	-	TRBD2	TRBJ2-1	CASGTSGGYNEQFF	TGTGCTAGTGGCACTAGCGGGGGATACAATGAGCAGTTCTTC
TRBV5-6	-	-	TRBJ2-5	CASSLDNSYQETQYF	TGTGCCAGCAGCTTGGACAACTCGTACCAAGAGACCCAGTACTTC
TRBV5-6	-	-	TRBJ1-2	CASSPPITDINYGYTF	TGTGCCAGCAGCCCGCCTATCACGGACATCAACTATGGCTACACCTTC
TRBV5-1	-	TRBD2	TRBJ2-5	CASSSRLAGGLETQYF	TGCGCCAGCAGCTCCCGACTAGCGGGAGGATTGGAGACCCAGTACTTC
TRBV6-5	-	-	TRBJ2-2	CASSLDGNTGELFF	TGTGCCAGCAGCCTAGACGGGAACACCGGGGAGCTGTTTTTT
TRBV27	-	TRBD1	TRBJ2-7	CASSLSAGTAYEQYF	TGTGCCAGCAGTTTATCGGCAGGGACAGCCTACGAGCAGTACTTC
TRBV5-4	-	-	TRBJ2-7	CASSLGVPGQGPRSSYEQYF	TGTGCCAGCAGCTTGGGAGTCCCGGGACAAGGTCCCCGATCATCCTACGAGCAGTACTTC
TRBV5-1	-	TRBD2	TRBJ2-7	CASRLGLAGSREQYF	TGCGCCAGCAGACTGGGACTAGCGGGATCTCGGGAGCAGTACTTC
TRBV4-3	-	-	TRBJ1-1	CASSQALLGMTEAFF	TGCGCCAGCAGCCAGGCCCTACTCGGAATGACTGAAGCTTTCTTT
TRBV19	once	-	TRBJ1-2	CASVGGAGGYTF	TGTGCCAGTGTGGGGGGGGCCGGTGGCTACACCTTC
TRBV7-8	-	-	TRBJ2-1	CASLLSVGSFREQFF	TGTGCCAGTTTGCTCAGCGTCGGTAGTTTCCGTGAGCAGTTCTTC
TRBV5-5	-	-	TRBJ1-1	CASSLAGSVTEAFF	TGTGCCAGCAGCTTGGCTGGCTCGGTCACTGAAGCTTTCTTT
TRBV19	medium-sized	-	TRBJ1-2	CASSPSVGMRRGYTF	TGTGCCAGTAGCCCCTCCGTGGGCATGCGTCGGGGCTACACCTTC
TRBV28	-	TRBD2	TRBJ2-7	CASSSLEGGSYEQYF	TGTGCCAGCAGTTCCCTAGAGGGAGGGAGCTACGAGCAGTACTTC
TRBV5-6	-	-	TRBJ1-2	CASSLDRGSSGPNYGYTF	TGTGCCAGCAGCTTGGACCGCGGATCCTCGGGACCTAACTATGGCTACACCTTC
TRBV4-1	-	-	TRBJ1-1	CASSQDAGINTEAFF	TGCGCCAGCAGCCAAGATGCAGGGATTAACACTGAAGCTTTCTTT
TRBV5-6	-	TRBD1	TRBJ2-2	CASSNRDSSNTGELFF	TGTGCCAGCAGCAACCGGGACAGCTCGAACACCGGGGAGCTGTTTTTT
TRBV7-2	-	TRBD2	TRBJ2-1	CASSSRGGPYNEQFF	TGTGCCAGCAGCTCCCGGGGGGGTCCCTACAATGAGCAGTTCTTC
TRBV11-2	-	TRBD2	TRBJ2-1	CASSLISGGSYNEQFF	TGTGCCAGCAGCTTAATTAGCGGGGGATCCTACAATGAGCAGTTCTTC
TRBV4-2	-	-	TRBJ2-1	CASSQDPPSGGWYNEQFF	TGTGCCAGCAGCCAAGACCCCCCGAGTGGCGGGTGGTACAATGAGCAGTTCTTC
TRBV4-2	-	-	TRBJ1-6	CASSQRGGTANSPLHF	TGTGCCAGCAGCCAACGTGGTGGGACGGCAAATTCACCCCTCCACTTT
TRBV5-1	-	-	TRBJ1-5	CASSLEGNKPQHF	TGCGCCAGCAGCTTAGAGGGGAATAAGCCCCAGCATTTT
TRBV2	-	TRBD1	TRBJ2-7	CATRLRGSYEQYF	TGTGCCACCAGGCTCAGGGGGTCCTACGAGCAGTACTTC
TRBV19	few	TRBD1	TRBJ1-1	CASRTGGTEAFF	TGTGCCAGTAGGACAGGGGGGACTGAAGCTTTCTTT
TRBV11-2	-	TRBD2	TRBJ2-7	CASSSTSGSAEQYF	TGTGCCAGCAGCTCGACTAGCGGGAGTGCCGAGCAGTACTTC
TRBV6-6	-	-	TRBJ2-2	CASSTRLAANTGELFF	TGTGCCAGCAGTACCCGACTGGCTGCCAACACCGGGGAGCTGTTTTTT
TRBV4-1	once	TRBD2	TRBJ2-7	CASSQVSGGDEQYF	TGCGCCAGCAGCCAAGTTAGCGGGGGGGACGAGCAGTACTTC
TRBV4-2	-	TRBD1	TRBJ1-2	CASSLDRSTNYGYTF	TGTGCCAGCAGCTTGGACAGGAGTACTAACTATGGCTACACCTTC
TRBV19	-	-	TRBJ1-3	CASSRKPGYLSGNTIYF	TGTGCCAGTAGTAGAAAACCAGGCTACCTCTCTGGAAACACCATATATTTT
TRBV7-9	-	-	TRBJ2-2	CASSLSLSVGQGELFF	TGTGCCAGCAGCTTGTCCCTCTCTGTTGGCCAGGGGGAGCTGTTTTTT
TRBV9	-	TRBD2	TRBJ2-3	CASSNPISGGITDTQYF	TGTGCCAGCAGCAATCCTATTAGCGGGGGGATCACAGATACGCAGTATTTT
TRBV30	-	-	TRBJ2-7	CAWSLGARYEQYF	TGTGCCTGGAGTTTGGGGGCGCGCTACGAGCAGTACTTC
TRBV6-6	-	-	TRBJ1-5	CASSWGAEQPQHF	TGTGCCAGCAGTTGGGGGGCCGAGCAGCCCCAGCATTTT
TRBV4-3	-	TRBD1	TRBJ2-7	CASSQVDRGHEQYF	TGCGCCAGCAGCCAAGTGGACAGGGGACACGAGCAGTACTTC
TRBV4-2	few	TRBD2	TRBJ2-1	CASSQGEGSYNEQFF	TGTGCCAGCAGCCAAGGGGAGGGTTCCTACAATGAGCAGTTCTTC
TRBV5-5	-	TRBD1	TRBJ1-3	CASSSYLTGGAGNTIYF	TGTGCCAGCAGCTCTTACCTAACAGGGGGCGCGGGAAACACCATATATTTT
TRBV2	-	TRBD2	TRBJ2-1	CASRMGEGSYNEQFF	TGTGCCAGCAGAATGGGGGAGGGGTCCTACAATGAGCAGTTCTTC
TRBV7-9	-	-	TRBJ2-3	CASRRGTDTQYF	TGTGCCAGCAGGAGGGGCACAGATACGCAGTATTTT
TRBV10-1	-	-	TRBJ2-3	CASSELPGTDTQYF	TGCGCCAGCAGTGAGTTACCCGGCACAGATACGCAGTATTTT
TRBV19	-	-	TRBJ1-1	CASSIGVMNTEAFF	TGTGCCAGTAGTATAGGAGTCATGAACACTGAAGCTTTCTTT
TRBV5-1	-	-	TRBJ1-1	CASSLLNTEAFF	TGCGCCAGCAGCCTGTTGAACACTGAAGCTTTCTTT
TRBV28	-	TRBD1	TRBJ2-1	CASSPRTGRSYNEQFF	TGTGCCAGCAGTCCCCGGACAGGGCGCTCCTACAATGAGCAGTTCTTC
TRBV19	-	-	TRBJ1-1	CASSGMVEAFF	TGTGCCAGTAGTGGCATGGTAGAAGCTTTCTTT
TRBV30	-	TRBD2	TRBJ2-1	CAWESTILAGVYNEQFF	TGTGCCTGGGAGTCAACAATCCTCGCGGGGGTATACAATGAGCAGTTCTTC
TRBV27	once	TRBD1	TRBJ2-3	CASSEQGGDTQYF	TGTGCCAGCAGTGAACAGGGGGGAGATACGCAGTATTTT
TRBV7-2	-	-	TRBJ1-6	CASSLGYRQPNSPLHF	TGTGCCAGCAGCTTAGGGTACAGACAACCTAATTCACCCCTCCACTTT
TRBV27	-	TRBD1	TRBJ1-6	CASSQGTVHSYNSPLHF	TGTGCCAGCAGTCAGGGGACAGTTCACTCCTATAATTCACCCCTCCACTTT
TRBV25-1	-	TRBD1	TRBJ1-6	CASSEWTGRSPLHF	TGTGCCAGCAGTGAATGGACAGGGCGTTCACCCCTCCACTTT